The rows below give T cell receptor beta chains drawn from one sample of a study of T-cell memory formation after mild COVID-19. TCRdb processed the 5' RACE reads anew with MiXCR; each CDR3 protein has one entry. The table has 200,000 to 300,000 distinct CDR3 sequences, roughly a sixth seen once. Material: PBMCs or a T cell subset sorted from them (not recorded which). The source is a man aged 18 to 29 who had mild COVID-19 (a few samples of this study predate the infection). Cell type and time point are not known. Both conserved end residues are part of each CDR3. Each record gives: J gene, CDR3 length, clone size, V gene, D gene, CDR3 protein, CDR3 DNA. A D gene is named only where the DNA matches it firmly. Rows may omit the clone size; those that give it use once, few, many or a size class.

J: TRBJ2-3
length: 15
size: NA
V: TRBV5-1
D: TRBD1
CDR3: CASSLEGAPADTQYF
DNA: TGCGCCAGCAGCTTGGAGGGGGCCCCCGCAGATACGCAGTATTTT

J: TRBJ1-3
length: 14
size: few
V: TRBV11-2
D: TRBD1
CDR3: CASSLDRGGNTIYF
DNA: TGTGCCAGCAGCTTAGACAGGGGGGGAAACACCATATATTTT

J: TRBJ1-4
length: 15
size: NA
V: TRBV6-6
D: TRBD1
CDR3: CASSYPQGENEKLFF
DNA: TGTGCCAGCAGTTACCCGCAGGGGGAGAATGAAAAACTGTTTTTT

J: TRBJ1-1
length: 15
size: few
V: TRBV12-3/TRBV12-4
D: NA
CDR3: CASSRYRAAGTEAFF
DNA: TGTGCCAGCAGCCGTTACAGGGCGGCGGGGACTGAAGCTTTCTTT

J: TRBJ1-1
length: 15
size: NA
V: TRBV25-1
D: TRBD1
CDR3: CASSESRTGDLEAFF
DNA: TGTGCCAGCAGTGAATCCCGGACAGGGGACCTTGAAGCTTTCTTT

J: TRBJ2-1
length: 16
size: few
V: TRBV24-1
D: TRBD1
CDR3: CATSDQAGGFFSEQFF
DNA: TGTGCCACCAGTGATCAGGCAGGGGGCTTTTTCAGTGAGCAGTTCTTC

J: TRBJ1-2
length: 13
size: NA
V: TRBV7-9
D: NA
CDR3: CASRSGPFYGYTF
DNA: TGTGCCAGCAGATCGGGACCGTTCTATGGCTACACCTTC

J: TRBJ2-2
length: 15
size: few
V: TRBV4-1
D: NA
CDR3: CASSLAAGKAGELFF
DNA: TGCGCCAGCAGCCTCGCCGCGGGGAAGGCCGGGGAGCTGTTTTTT

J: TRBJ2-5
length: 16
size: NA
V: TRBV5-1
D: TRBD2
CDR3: CASSLAGVLSQETQYF
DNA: TGCGCCAGCAGCTTAGCGGGGGTTTTAAGCCAAGAGACCCAGTACTTC

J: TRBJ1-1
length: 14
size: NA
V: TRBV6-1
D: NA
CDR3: CASSEAGQFGTAFF
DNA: TGTGCCAGCAGTGAAGCTGGACAGTTTGGTACGGCTTTCTTT

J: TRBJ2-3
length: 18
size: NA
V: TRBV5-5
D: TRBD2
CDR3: CASSRIGLAGGTADTQYF
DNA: TGTGCCAGCAGTAGGATCGGACTAGCGGGGGGGACCGCAGATACGCAGTATTTT

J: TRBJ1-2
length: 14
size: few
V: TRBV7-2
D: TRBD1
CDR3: CASSSQGAIYGYTF
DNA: TGTGCCAGCAGCTCCCAGGGGGCAATCTATGGCTACACCTTC

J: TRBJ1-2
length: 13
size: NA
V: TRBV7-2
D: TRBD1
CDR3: CASSSDRVGGYTF
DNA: TGTGCCAGCAGCTCAGACAGGGTTGGCGGCTACACCTTC

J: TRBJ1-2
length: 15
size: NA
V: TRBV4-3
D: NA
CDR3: CASSQDAGGTYGYTF
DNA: TGCGCCAGCAGCCAAGACGCGGGAGGCACGTATGGCTACACCTTC

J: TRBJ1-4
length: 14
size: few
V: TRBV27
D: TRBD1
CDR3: CASSLRAGGGKLFF
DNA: TGTGCCAGCAGTTTGCGGGCAGGGGGGGGAAAACTGTTTTTT

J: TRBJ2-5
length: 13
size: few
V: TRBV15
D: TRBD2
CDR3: CATSRGGAGTQYF
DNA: TGTGCCACCAGCAGGGGAGGGGCCGGGACCCAGTACTTC

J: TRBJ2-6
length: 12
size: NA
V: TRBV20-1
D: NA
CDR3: CSRNSGANVLTF
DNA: TGCAGTCGGAACTCTGGGGCCAACGTCCTGACTTTC

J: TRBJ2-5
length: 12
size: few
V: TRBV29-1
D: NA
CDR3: CSVPQGQETQYF
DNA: TGCAGCGTTCCACAGGGACAAGAGACCCAGTACTTC

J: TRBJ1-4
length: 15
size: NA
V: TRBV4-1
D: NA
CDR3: CASSQRRQSNEKLFF
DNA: TGCGCCAGCAGCCAACGCCGACAGAGTAATGAAAAACTGTTTTTT

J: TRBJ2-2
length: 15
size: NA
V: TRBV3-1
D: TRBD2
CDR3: CASTRGEGITGELFF
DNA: TGTGCCAGCACCAGAGGGGAGGGCATCACCGGGGAGCTGTTTTTT

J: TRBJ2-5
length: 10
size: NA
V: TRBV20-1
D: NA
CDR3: CSAEWETQYF
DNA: TGCAGTGCTGAGTGGGAGACCCAGTACTTC

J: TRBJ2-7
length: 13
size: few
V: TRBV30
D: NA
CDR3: CAWSPGSGYEQYF
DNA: TGTGCCTGGAGTCCCGGTAGCGGATACGAGCAGTACTTC

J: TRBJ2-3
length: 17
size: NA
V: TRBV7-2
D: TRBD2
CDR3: CASSPRLLAGGRYTQYF
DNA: TGTGCCAGCAGCCCCCGCCTACTAGCGGGGGGGCGGTATACGCAGTATTTT

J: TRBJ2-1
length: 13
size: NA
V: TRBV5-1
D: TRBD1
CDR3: CASGQGSYNEQFF
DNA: TGCGCCAGCGGACAGGGATCCTACAATGAGCAGTTCTTC

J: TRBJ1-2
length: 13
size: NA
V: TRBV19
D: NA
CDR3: CASQSGQPSGYTF
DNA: TGTGCCAGTCAATCAGGACAGCCTTCTGGCTACACCTTC

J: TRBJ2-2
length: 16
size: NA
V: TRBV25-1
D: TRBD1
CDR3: CASSELSRGRGGELFF
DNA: TGTGCCAGCAGTGAACTTAGCAGGGGGCGCGGCGGGGAGCTGTTTTTT

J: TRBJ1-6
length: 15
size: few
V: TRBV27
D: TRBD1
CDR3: CASSDPGQGTSPLHF
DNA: TGTGCCAGCAGTGATCCGGGACAGGGGACTTCACCCCTCCACTTT

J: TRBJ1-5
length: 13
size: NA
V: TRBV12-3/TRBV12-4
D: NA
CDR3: CASQGNSNQPQHF
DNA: TGTGCCAGCCAGGGGAATAGCAATCAGCCCCAGCATTTT

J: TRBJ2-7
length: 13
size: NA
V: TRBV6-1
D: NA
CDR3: CASSEWAPYEQYF
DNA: TGTGCCAGCAGTGAATGGGCACCCTACGAGCAGTACTTC

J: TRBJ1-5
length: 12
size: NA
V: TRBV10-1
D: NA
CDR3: CASSESDQPQHF
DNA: TGCGCCAGCAGTGAGTCCGATCAGCCCCAGCATTTT

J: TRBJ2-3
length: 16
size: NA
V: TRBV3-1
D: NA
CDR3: CASSPQWGGSTDTQYF
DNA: TGTGCCAGCAGCCCACAGTGGGGTGGAAGCACAGATACGCAGTATTTT

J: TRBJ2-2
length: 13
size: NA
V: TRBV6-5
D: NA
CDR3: CASSQGGNGELFF
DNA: TGTGCCAGCAGTCAGGGGGGGAACGGGGAGCTGTTTTTT

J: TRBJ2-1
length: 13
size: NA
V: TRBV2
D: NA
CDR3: CASSVLKVYEQFF
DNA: TGTGCCAGCAGTGTCCTAAAAGTGTATGAGCAGTTCTTC

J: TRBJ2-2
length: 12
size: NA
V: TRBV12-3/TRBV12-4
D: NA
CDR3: CASSSSAGELFF
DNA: TGTGCCAGCAGTTCCTCGGCCGGGGAGCTGTTTTTT

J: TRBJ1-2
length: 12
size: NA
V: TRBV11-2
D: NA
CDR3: CASSLLRGGYTF
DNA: TGTGCCAGCAGCCTGTTAAGGGGCGGCTACACCTTC

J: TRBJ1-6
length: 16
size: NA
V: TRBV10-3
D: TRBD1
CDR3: CAISESAGQPNSPLHF
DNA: TGTGCCATCAGTGAGTCGGCGGGACAGCCTAATTCACCCCTCCACTTT

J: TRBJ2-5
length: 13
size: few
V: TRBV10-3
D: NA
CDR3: CAISESGGETQYF
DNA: TGTGCCATCAGTGAGTCGGGGGGAGAGACCCAGTACTTC

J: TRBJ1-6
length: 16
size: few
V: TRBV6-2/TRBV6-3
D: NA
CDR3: CASSPPASTNGGPLHF
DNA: TGTGCCAGCAGTCCTCCCGCCTCGACAAACGGTGGACCCCTCCACTTT

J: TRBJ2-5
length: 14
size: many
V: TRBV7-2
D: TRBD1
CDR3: CASSIGTGVKTQYF
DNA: TGTGCCAGCAGCATCGGGACAGGCGTAAAGACCCAGTACTTC

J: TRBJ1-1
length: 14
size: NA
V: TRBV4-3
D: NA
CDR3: CASSRLRGEGEAFF
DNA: TGCGCCAGCAGTCGATTACGGGGGGAGGGTGAAGCTTTCTTT

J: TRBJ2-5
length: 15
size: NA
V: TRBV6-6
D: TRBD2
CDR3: CASTRGGGAWETQYF
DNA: TGTGCCAGCACCCGAGGCGGGGGGGCGTGGGAGACCCAGTACTTC

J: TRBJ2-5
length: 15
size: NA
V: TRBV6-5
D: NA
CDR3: CASSYGQGVRETQYF
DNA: TGTGCCAGCAGTTACGGGCAGGGAGTTCGGGAGACCCAGTACTTC

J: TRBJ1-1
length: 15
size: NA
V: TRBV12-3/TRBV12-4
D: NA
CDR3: CASILHPSGDTEAFF
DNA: TGTGCCAGCATCCTCCACCCTTCCGGGGACACTGAAGCTTTCTTT

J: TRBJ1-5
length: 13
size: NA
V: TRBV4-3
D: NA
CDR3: CASSQERNQPQHF
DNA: TGCGCCAGCAGCCAAGAACGTAATCAGCCCCAGCATTTT

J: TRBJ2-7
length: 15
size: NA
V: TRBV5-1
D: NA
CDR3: CASSLVTGRGYEQYF
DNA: TGCGCCAGCAGCTTGGTGACAGGGAGGGGCTACGAGCAGTACTTC

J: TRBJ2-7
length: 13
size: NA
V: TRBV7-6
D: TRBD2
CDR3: CASSLLAGGEQYF
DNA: TGTGCCAGCAGCTTACTAGCGGGGGGCGAGCAGTACTTC

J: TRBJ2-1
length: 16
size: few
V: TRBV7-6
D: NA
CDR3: CASSLLRQAGYNEQFF
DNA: TGTGCCAGCAGCTTACTACGACAGGCCGGGTACAATGAGCAGTTCTTC

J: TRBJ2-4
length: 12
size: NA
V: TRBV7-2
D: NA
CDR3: CASSPEPGIQYF
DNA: TGTGCCAGCAGCCCGGAGCCCGGGATTCAGTACTTC